This record concerns one T cell receptor beta chain sequence. This specimen comes from a study of control samples from healthy donors and cancer patients. The assay was immunoSEQ multiplex PCR, and TCRdb's table has in-frame clones only and misses some. The table lists 70,000 or so clones, 75% to 90% of them singletons. V shed 6 bases and J 5 bases; nucleotides not matched to a gene: 12. The CDR3 runs 18 residues. Germline CDR1 reads MDHEN; CDR2 reads SYDVKM. This rearrangement joins TRBV28 to TRBJ2-5; TRBD2 matches at 16 bases. Sequences were obtained from blood. The clonotype was recovered from a man aged 45 to 65 in good health. The CDR3 reads CASSSPGLAGGPGETQYF. CDR3 sequence (DNA): TGTGCCAGCAGCTCCCCGGGACTAGCGGGGGGGCCGGGGGAGACCCAGTACTTC.